Listed below are T cell receptor beta chains from one sample, sequenced in a study of blood T cell repertoires in COVID-19. Produced via immunoSEQ multiplex PCR; TCRdb's table is partial and in-frame only. The data contain 90,000 to 120,000 clones, about four fifths of them seen just once; the ten biggest clones take up roughly 4.6%. The sample comprised peripheral blood. The receptors originated from a human donor in a cohort sampled during active COVID-19. Both conserved end residues are part of each CDR3. A D gene is named only where the DNA matches it firmly. The listing skips clone size in some rows; elsewhere it reads once, few, many or a size class.

size | D | J | V | CDR3 | DNA
NA | NA | TRBJ1-4 | TRBV19 | CASSTGNTANEKLFF | TGTGCCAGTAGTACCGGGAATACGGCTAATGAAAAACTGTTTTTT
NA | TRBD1 | TRBJ1-3 | TRBV29-1 | CSVRTGGGNTIYF | TGCAGCGTTCGAACAGGGGGTGGAAACACCATATATTTT
few | NA | TRBJ1-1 | TRBV21-1 | CASSKRTGNTEAFF | TGTGCCAGCAGCAAGAGGACAGGGAACACTGAAGCTTTCTTT
once | NA | TRBJ2-1 | TRBV6-2/TRBV6-3 | CASSYFYSSYNEQFF | TGTGCCAGCAGTTATTTCTACAGCTCCTACAATGAGCAGTTCTTC
few | TRBD1 | TRBJ2-2 | TRBV7-9 | CASSLGNRGSNTGELFF | TGTGCCAGCAGCTTAGGGAACAGGGGCTCAAACACCGGGGAGCTGTTTTTT
NA | TRBD2 | TRBJ2-1 | TRBV24-1 | CATSGLAGGFSYNEQFF | TGTGCCACCAGTGGACTAGCGGGAGGGTTCTCCTACAATGAGCAGTTCTTC
few | NA | TRBJ1-1 | TRBV4-2 | CASSQELSQLAGAFF | TGTGCCAGCAGCCAAGAGCTGTCTCAGCTAGCCGGAGCTTTCTTT
NA | TRBD1 | TRBJ1-2 | TRBV7-2 | CASSAGQHTYGYTF | TGTGCCAGCAGCGCGGGACAGCACACCTATGGCTACACCTTC
NA | NA | TRBJ2-1 | TRBV5-1 | CASSPPHAGNSYNEQFF | TGCGCCAGCAGCCCTCCCCATGCGGGAAACTCCTACAATGAGCAGTTCTTC
NA | NA | TRBJ1-6 | TRBV7-2 | CASKQDSSYNSPLHF | TGTGCCAGCAAGCAGGATAGCTCCTATAATTCACCCCTCCACTTT
NA | NA | TRBJ2-2 | TRBV3-1/TRBV3-2 | CASSQAAGELFF | TGTGCCAGCAGCCAAGCGGCCGGGGAGCTGTTTTTT
NA | NA | TRBJ2-6 | TRBV11-2 | CASSYAGTGANVLTF | TGTGCCAGCAGCTATGCCGGGACAGGGGCCAACGTCCTGACTTTC
once | NA | TRBJ2-2 | TRBV5-4 | CASSLAGGSTGELFF | TGTGCCAGCAGCTTGGCCGGAGGGTCAACCGGGGAGCTGTTTTTT
NA | TRBD1 | TRBJ1-5 | TRBV6-5 | CASTWTGFNQPQHF | TGTGCCAGCACTTGGACAGGGTTTAATCAGCCCCAGCATTTT
few | TRBD1 | TRBJ1-2 | TRBV24-1 | CATSPGGQDRYGYTF | TGTGCCACCAGCCCCGGCGGACAGGATCGCTATGGCTACACCTTC
NA | NA | TRBJ2-2 | TRBV9 | CASSVGDRLTTGELFF | TGTGCCAGCAGCGTAGGAGATAGACTTACAACCGGGGAGCTGTTTTTT
NA | TRBD2 | TRBJ2-1 | TRBV5-1 | CASSLNSGAPYNEQFF | TGCGCCAGCAGTTTGAATAGCGGGGCCCCCTACAATGAGCAGTTCTTC
NA | NA | TRBJ2-1 | TRBV7-3 | CASSSTRNNEQFF | TGTGCCAGCAGCTCTACTAGAAACAATGAGCAGTTCTTC
NA | TRBD2 | TRBJ2-5 | TRBV5-1 | CASSDGLAGTQETQYF | TGCGCCAGCAGCGACGGACTAGCGGGGACTCAAGAGACCCAGTACTTC
few | NA | TRBJ1-4 | TRBV5-6 | CASSHRGVNEKLFF | TGTGCCAGCAGTCACCGGGGGGTTAATGAAAAACTGTTTTTT
NA | NA | TRBJ2-1 | TRBV4-3 | CASSQDQGRGGEQFF | TGCGCCAGCAGCCAAGATCAAGGGCGGGGTGGGGAGCAGTTCTTC
NA | TRBD2 | TRBJ2-1 | TRBV19 | CASSIGLANYNEQFF | TGTGCCAGTAGTATAGGACTAGCGAATTACAATGAGCAGTTCTTC